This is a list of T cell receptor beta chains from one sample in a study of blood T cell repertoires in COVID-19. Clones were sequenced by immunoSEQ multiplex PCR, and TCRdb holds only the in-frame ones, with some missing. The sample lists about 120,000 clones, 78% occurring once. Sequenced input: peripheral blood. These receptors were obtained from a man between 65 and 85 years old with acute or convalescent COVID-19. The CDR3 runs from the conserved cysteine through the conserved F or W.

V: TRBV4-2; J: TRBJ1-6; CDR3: CASSQERQPIYNSPLHF
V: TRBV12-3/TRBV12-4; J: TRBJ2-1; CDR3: CASSPLRGEQFF
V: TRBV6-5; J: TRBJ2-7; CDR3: CASARSWSSYEQYF
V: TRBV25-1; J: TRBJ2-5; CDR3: CASMRRGAGETQYF
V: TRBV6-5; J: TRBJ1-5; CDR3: CASRSTGYNQPQHF
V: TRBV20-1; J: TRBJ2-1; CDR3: CSARLEHEQFF
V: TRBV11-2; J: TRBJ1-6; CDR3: CASSRVNGANSPLHF
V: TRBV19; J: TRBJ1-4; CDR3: CASSWGQGNGEKLFF
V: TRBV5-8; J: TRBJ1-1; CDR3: CASSRRTGSNTEAFF
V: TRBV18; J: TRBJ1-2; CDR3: CASSPPQSSDYGYTF
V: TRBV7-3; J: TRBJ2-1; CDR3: CASSPLAGAKSLFF
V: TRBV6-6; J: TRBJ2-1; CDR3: CASYIGQVASNEQFF
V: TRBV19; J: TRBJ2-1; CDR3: CASSTLAGGPNEQFF
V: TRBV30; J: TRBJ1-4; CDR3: CACRDRGRLVGEKLFF
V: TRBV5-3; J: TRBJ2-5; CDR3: CARSLTGVETQYF
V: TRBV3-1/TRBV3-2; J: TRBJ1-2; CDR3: CASSQAGRAANYGYTF
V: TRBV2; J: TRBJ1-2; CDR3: CASSESGFLYGYTF
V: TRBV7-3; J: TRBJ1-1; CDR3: CASSLMGTGRTEAFF
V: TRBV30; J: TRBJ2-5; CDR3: CAWSVDRNFKETQYF
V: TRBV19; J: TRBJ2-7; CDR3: CASSILGGYEQYF
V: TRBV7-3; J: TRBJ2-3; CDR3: CASSLMGGRGDTQYF
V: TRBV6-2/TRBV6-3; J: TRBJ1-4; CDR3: CASSPRRQGAEKLFF
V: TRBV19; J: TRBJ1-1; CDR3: CASRFTQNTEAFF
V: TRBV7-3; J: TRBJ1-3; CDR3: CASSAGGGNTIYF
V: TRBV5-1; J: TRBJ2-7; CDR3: CASSLGAGYEQYF
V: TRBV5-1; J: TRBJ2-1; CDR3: CASSLMIRGNNEQFF
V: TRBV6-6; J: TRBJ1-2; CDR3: CASSFKTGTGGGGYTF